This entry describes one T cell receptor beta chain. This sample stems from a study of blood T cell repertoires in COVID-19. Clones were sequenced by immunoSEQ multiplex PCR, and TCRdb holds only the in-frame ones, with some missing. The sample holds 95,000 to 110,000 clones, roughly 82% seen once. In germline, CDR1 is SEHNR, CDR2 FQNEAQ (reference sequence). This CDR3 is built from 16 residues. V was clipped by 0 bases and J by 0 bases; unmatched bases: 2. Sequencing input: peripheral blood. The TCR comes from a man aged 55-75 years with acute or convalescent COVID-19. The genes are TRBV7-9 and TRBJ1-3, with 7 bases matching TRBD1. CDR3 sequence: CASSLAGGFSGNTIYF. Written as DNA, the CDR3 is TGTGCCAGCAGCTTAGCAGGGGGCTTCTCTGGAAACACCATATATTTT.